These 20 T cell receptor beta chains share one sample of origin, sequenced in a study of T cell responses to AZD1222 COVID-19 vaccine. Using immunoSEQ multiplex PCR, the repertoire was profiled, and TCRdb retains in-frame clones only, with some absent. This table holds more than 75,000 clones, 83% found once. This specimen was peripheral blood, taken 28 days after the second AZD1222 dose. The receptors here all came from an adult who received the AZD1222 COVID-19 vaccine.

The chain combines TRBV27 with TRBJ2-7, with D maybe TRBD2 (5 bases). With 6 bases removed from V and 2 bases from J, the gap between germline ends came to 14 bases. Germline V gene data show CDR1 as MNHEY and CDR2 as SMNVEV (reference sequence). The CDR3 runs 14 residues. CDR3 sequence: CASRDEGRPYEQYF. The CDR3 bases are TGTGCCAGCAGGGACGAGGGCCGTCCCTACGAGCAGTACTTC.

The sample holds one count of this clone. The genes are TRBV4-2 and TRBJ1-3; a weak D match, TRBD1 (5 bases). V lost 0 bases, J lost 0 bases, and 6 bases lay in between. The germline gives CDR1 LGHNA, CDR2 YNFKEQ. CDR3 length equals 15 residues. CDR3 residues: CASSQEGVSGNTIYF. The CDR3 nucleotides are TGTGCCAGCAGCCAAGAAGGGGTCTCTGGAAACACCATATATTTT.

This clone has just a few counts. The chain couples TRBV18 to TRBJ1-4; D is uncertain. CDR3 length equals 14 residues. Germline CDR1 and CDR2: KGHSH and LQKENI. The V end lost 6 bases, the J end lost 0 bases, and 8 bases lay between the germline ends. CDR3 loop: CASSIGATNEKLFF. As DNA, the CDR3 is TGTGCCAGCTCTATCGGTGCAACTAATGAAAAACTGTTTTTT.

V and J are TRBV27 and TRBJ2-2; TRBD1 matches 7 bases. Trimming cost V 8 bases and J 4 bases; bases outside gene matches: 10. In germline, CDR1 is MNHEY, CDR2 SMNVEV (reference sequence). This CDR3 is 15 amino acids long. The chain's CDR3 is CASSNRQGATGELFF. CDR3 coding DNA: TGTGCCAGCTCTAATCGACAGGGAGCCACCGGGGAGCTGTTTTTT.

The genes are TRBV19 and TRBJ1-4; D uncertain. The CDR3 has 13 amino acids. Looked up from germline, CDR1 is LNHDA and CDR2 is SQIVND (reference sequence). The V end was cut by 2 bases, the J end by 11 bases, with 12 bases between. The chain's CDR3 is CASSIPTLGKLFF. CDR3 DNA: TGTGCCAGTAGTATACCCACCCTTGGGAAACTGTTTTTT.

The chain employs TRBV6-5 and TRBJ1-1, with no clear D. Germline values: CDR1 MNHEY, CDR2 SVGAGI. The length of the CDR3 is 14 residues. V was trimmed by 0 bases and J by 3 bases, leaving 8 bases between them. The CDR3 reads CASSYSQVYTEAFF. For the CDR3, the DNA is TGTGCCAGCAGTTACTCTCAGGTCTACACTGAAGCTTTCTTT.

This chain connects TRBV7-3 to TRBJ2-7; D remains unclear. There are 14 residues in the CDR3. V was clipped by 1 base and J by 5 bases, with 12 bases between them. The germline gives CDR1 SGHTA, CDR2 FQGTGA. CDR3 in amino acids: CASSLKGGPNEQYF. In nucleotides, the CDR3 is TGTGCCAGCAGCTTAAAGGGTGGCCCCAACGAGCAGTACTTC.

This sequence joins TRBV4-1 and TRBJ1-1, with 8 bases aligning to TRBD1. The germline V gene has CDR1 MGHRA and CDR2 YSYEKL. V was pared by 2 bases and J by 7 bases, with 6 bases of the junction left unmatched. The CDR3 covers 14 residues. CDR3 in amino acids: CASSQPTGVVEAFF. The CDR3, as DNA: TGCGCCAGCAGCCAACCGACAGGGGTGGTTGAAGCTTTCTTT.

The chain has TRBV25-1 and TRBJ2-3; D perhaps matches TRBD1 (6 bases). Germline V gene sequence: CDR1 MGHDK, CDR2 SYGVNS. The germline V and J ends were trimmed by 4 bases and 1 base, with 15 bases remaining between them. This CDR3 has 16 amino acids. The CDR3 DNA reads TGTGCCAGCAGTGGCCGGGACAAGAGGGGCACAGATACGCAGTATTTT. It yields the protein CASSGRDKRGTDTQYF.

The V and J genes are TRBV24-1 and TRBJ2-1; 10 nucleotides align to TRBD1. From germline, CDR1 is KGHDR and CDR2 SFDVKD. V was pared by 8 bases and J by 4 bases, with 7 bases of the junction left unmatched. The CDR3 contains 15 residues. The CDR3 DNA is TGTGCCACCACCAGAGAGGGACAGGGGTACAATGAGCAGTTCTTC. It codes for CATTREGQGYNEQFF.

The chain links TRBV7-2 to TRBJ2-7; 13 bases map to TRBD2. The trim removed 5 bases at V and 6 bases at J, leaving 7 bases unmatched. Germline CDR1 and CDR2: SGHTA and FQGNSA. The CDR3 consists of 15 residues. CDR3 coding DNA: TGTGCCAGCAGCCCTACTAGCGGGAGGGTGGGCGAGCAGTACTTC. Translated, it gives CASSPTSGRVGEQYF.

This clone was counted once. This sequence joins TRBV19 and TRBJ2-1; TRBD2 agrees at 7 bases. V trimming: 6 bases; J trimming: 0 bases; junction bases outside the gene matches: 5. Germline loops: CDR1 LNHDA, CDR2 SQIVND (reference sequence). The CDR3 consists of 15 residues. The CDR3 DNA reads TGTGCCAGTAGCTCGGGGGGACGCTCCTACAATGAGCAGTTCTTC. Its protein product is CASSSGGRSYNEQFF. The full variable domain, rest sourced from reference TRBV19 and TRBJ2-1, is DGGITQSPKYLFRKEGQNVTLSCEQNLNHDAMYWYRQDPGQGLRLIYYSQIVNDFQKGDIAEGYSVSREKKESFPLTVTSAQKNPTAFYLCASSSGGRSYNEQFFGPGTRLTVL.

V is TRBV19 and J is TRBJ1-1, with a weak D call TRBD1 (5 bases). The CDR3 runs 13 residues. The germline gives CDR1 LNHDA, CDR2 SQIVND (reference sequence). Trimming took off 8 bases at V and 1 base at J, with 11 bases between the two ends. DNA for the CDR3: TGTGCCAGTGCAATGACAGCGAACACTGAAGCTTTCTTT. Protein product: CASAMTANTEAFF.

V usage is TRBV28 and J usage is TRBJ2-4; TRBD1 matches at 8 bases. V shed 3 bases, J shed 4 bases, and the junction held 5 bases outside the gene matches. The CDR3 length is 15 residues. The germline V gene has CDR1 MDHEN and CDR2 SYDVKM. The CDR3 DNA sequence: TGTGCCAGCAGTTTTTTCACAGGGGGAAAAAACATTCAGTACTTC. It encodes CASSFFTGGKNIQYF.

The chain is built from TRBV7-2 and TRBJ2-3, with TRBD2 matching 9 bases. Germline V CDR1 and CDR2: SGHTA, FQGNSA. CDR3 length equals 17 residues. Trimming removed 6 bases from V and 2 bases from J; junction bases left unmatched: 12. CDR3 nucleotide sequence: TGTGCCAGCAGACCTCGTCGGCTAGCGGGGCCCACAGATACGCAGTATTTT. Its protein is CASRPRRLAGPTDTQYF.

The V call is TRBV7-2, the J call TRBJ1-4; tentative D call: TRBD1 (5 bases). The germline V gene has CDR1 SGHTA and CDR2 FQGNSA. The CDR3 runs 16 residues. Deletions cut 2 bases from V and 2 bases from J, with 12 bases between. Written as DNA, the CDR3 is TGTGCCAGCAGCTTACGGGGGGTATCTACTAATGAAAAACTGTTTTTT. Protein: CASSLRGVSTNEKLFF.

V is TRBV28 and J is TRBJ2-7; D may correspond to TRBD1 or TRBD2 (5 bases each). With 6 bases removed from V and 2 bases from J, the gap between germline ends came to 11 bases. The germline V gene has CDR1 MDHEN and CDR2 SYDVKM. CDR3 length: 13 residues. CDR3 sequence (DNA): TGTGCCAGCAGCCTGCAGGGACCCTACGAGCAGTACTTC. Its translation: CASSLQGPYEQYF.

The rearrangement joins TRBV5-1 to TRBJ2-7, with 9 positions matching TRBD1. V dropped 1 base and J dropped 4; count of bases not matched to a gene: 9. CDR3 size: 16 residues. Germline CDR1 and CDR2: SGHRS and YFSETQ. CDR3 DNA: TGCGCCAGCAGCTTGCAGAGGACAGGGGTTGAGTACGAGCAGTACTTC. The encoded protein is CASSLQRTGVEYEQYF. Combining the CDR3 with reference TRBV5-1 and TRBJ2-7 gives the whole variable domain KAGVTQTPRYLIKTRGQQVTLSCSPISGHRSVSWYQQTPGQGLQFLFEYFSETQRNKGNFPGRFSGRQFSNSRSEMNVSTLELGDSALYLCASSLQRTGVEYEQYFGPGTRLTVT.

This rearrangement joins TRBV28 to TRBJ2-3, with 7 bases that match TRBD1. V trimming: 2 bases; J trimming: 6 bases; junction bases outside the gene matches: 8. The germline V gene encodes CDR1 MDHEN and CDR2 SYDVKM. The CDR3 has 15 amino acids. The DNA for the CDR3 is TGTGCCAGCAGTTTAGCAGGGGGTATTTCGGATACGCAGTATTTT. This sequence encodes CASSLAGGISDTQYF.

This chain connects TRBV28 to TRBJ2-5; the D is unclear. Germline V gene sequence: CDR1 MDHEN, CDR2 SYDVKM. Trimming removed 1 base from V and 1 base from J, with 10 bases in between. This CDR3 comprises 15 residues. CDR3 DNA: TGTGCCAGCAGTTTATTGCCCATCTCCCAAGAGACCCAGTACTTC. Protein: CASSLLPISQETQYF.